The present entry profiles one T cell receptor beta chain with its context. As yet, its antigen is unknown. The CDR3 contains 15 residues. With 3 bases clipped from V and 2 bases from J, the junction kept 3 bases outside the gene matches. Looked up from germline, CDR1 is SGHTA and CDR2 is FQGNSA. The record originates from a study of T-cell memory formation after mild COVID-19. The overall study: TCR clusters largely stayed donor specific. Notes on the study in general: Contracting clones from day 15 to 85 showed balanced CD4/CD8; later expanders favored CD4+.

MiXCR was run by TCRdb on the 5' RACE reads, yielding one entry per CDR3 protein. This sample has some 290,000 distinct CDR3 sequences, with under 20% found just once. The gene calls are TRBV7-2 and TRBJ2-3; 9 positions match TRBD2. The TCR was taken from a man aged 18 to 29 who had mild COVID-19 (a few samples of this study predate the infection). Cell type and time point are not known. Sequenced material: PBMCs or a T cell subset sorted from them (not recorded which). The CDR3 loop reads CASSLTSGITDTQYF. DNA for the CDR3: TGTGCCAGCAGCTTGACTAGCGGTATCACAGATACGCAGTATTTT. Based on the CDR3 plus reference TRBV7-2 and TRBJ2-3, the full variable domain is GAGVSQSPSNKVTEKGKDVELRCDPISGHTALYWYRQSLGQGLEFLIYFQGNSAPDKSGLPSDRFSAERTGGSVSTLTIQRTQQEDSAVYLCASSLTSGITDTQYFGPGTRLTVL.